A selection of T cell receptor beta chains follows, all from one sample in a study of HIV-infected patients and healthy controls. TCRdb ran MiXCR on the 5' RACE reads and lists one entry per CDR3 protein. The table lists about 4,200 distinct CDR3 sequences, about 8% of them singletons. The sample consisted of blood, taken during antiretroviral therapy. The receptors were sampled from an adult with HIV infection. The CDR3 runs from the conserved cysteine through the conserved F or W. D genes are given only for firm matches. Clone sizes are given selectively: once, few, many, or a class where the clone is expanded.

abundance	d_gene	v_gene	len	j_gene	CDR3aa	CDR3nt
medium-sized	-	TRBV18	14	TRBJ2-5	CASSPGGLQETQYF	TGTGCCAGCTCACCAGGCGGCTTGCAAGAGACCCAGTACTTC
medium-sized	-	TRBV3-1	12	TRBJ2-7	CASSLGNYEQYF	TGTGCCAGCAGCCTGGGCAATTACGAGCAGTACTTC
many	TRBD2	TRBV5-1	17	TRBJ2-5	CASSYWTSGGARETQYF	TGCGCCAGCAGCTACTGGACTAGCGGGGGGGCAAGAGAGACCCAGTACTTC
many	TRBD2	TRBV6-6	15	TRBJ2-1	CASSFTGLAGAVQFF	TGTGCCAGCAGTTTCACGGGACTAGCGGGGGCGGTCCAGTTCTTC
many	TRBD2	TRBV6-5	16	TRBJ2-3	CASSPGLAGGSDTQYF	TGTGCCAGCAGCCCCGGACTAGCGGGGGGTTCAGATACGCAGTATTTT
medium-sized	TRBD2	TRBV5-6	18	TRBJ2-3	CASSLLTSGSSSTDTQYF	TGTGCCAGCAGCTTGCTGACTAGCGGGTCGTCTAGCACAGATACGCAGTATTTT
medium-sized	-	TRBV6-5	15	TRBJ2-3	CASSYQGSRTDTQYF	TGTGCCAGCAGTTACCAGGGGTCACGCACAGATACGCAGTATTTT
many	TRBD1	TRBV10-3	14	TRBJ1-2	CAISARQGGYGYTF	TGTGCCATCAGTGCCCGACAGGGTGGCTATGGCTACACCTTC
medium-sized	-	TRBV6-5	13	TRBJ2-4	CAARESAKNIQYF	TGTGCCGCCAGGGAGTCGGCCAAAAACATTCAGTACTTC
many	-	TRBV7-7	14	TRBJ2-2	CASSLGANTGELFF	TGTGCTAGCAGCTTAGGCGCGAACACCGGGGAGCTGTTTTTT
many	-	TRBV7-8	16	TRBJ2-3	CASSLRIAGDRDTQYF	TGTGCCAGCAGCTTACGGATAGCGGGGGACAGGGATACGCAGTATTTT
few	TRBD2	TRBV12-3/TRBV12-4	15	TRBJ2-1	CASSLSGGAINEQFF	TGTGCCAGCAGTCTTAGCGGGGGGGCAATCAATGAGCAGTTCTTC
few	TRBD2	TRBV7-2	14	TRBJ2-3	CASSLRLAADTQYF	TGTGCCAGCAGCCTCCGACTAGCCGCAGATACGCAGTATTTT
few	-	TRBV20-1	14	TRBJ1-1	CSAGRGGRDTEAFF	TGCAGTGCCGGGCGCGGAGGCCGCGACACTGAAGCTTTCTTT
many	TRBD1	TRBV6-6	15	TRBJ2-2	CASSYLTGGDRELFF	TGTGCCAGCAGTTACCTGACAGGGGGGGATCGGGAGCTGTTTTTT
medium-sized	TRBD2	TRBV9	16	TRBJ2-5	CASSPPSGGLQETQYF	TGTGCCAGCAGCCCTCCTAGCGGGGGGCTCCAAGAGACCCAGTACTTC
many	TRBD1	TRBV3-1	17	TRBJ2-1	CASSPRDRTGPYNEQFF	TGTGCCAGCAGCCCAAGGGATCGGACAGGGCCCTACAATGAGCAGTTCTTC
-	TRBD2	TRBV6-5	15	TRBJ2-7	CASSTSGGYSHEQYF	TGTGCCAGCAGTACTAGCGGGGGTTACTCCCACGAGCAGTACTTC
large	-	TRBV10-3	13	TRBJ2-7	CAIQGGSSYEQYF	TGTGCCATACAGGGGGGGAGCTCCTACGAGCAGTACTTC
medium-sized	-	TRBV2	16	TRBJ2-2	CASSEPGHPNTGELFF	TGTGCCAGCAGTGAACCGGGACACCCGAACACCGGGGAGCTGTTTTTT
few	TRBD2	TRBV20-1	16	TRBJ2-1	CSATFPSGGAGNEQFF	TGCAGTGCTACATTTCCTAGCGGGGGCGCAGGGAATGAGCAGTTCTTC
few	-	TRBV6-5	13	TRBJ1-2	CASSYSRIYGYTF	TGTGCCAGCAGTTACTCGAGGATCTATGGCTACACCTTC
many	-	TRBV9	14	TRBJ2-3	CASSPTGTTDTQYF	TGTGCCAGCAGCCCCACAGGTACCACAGATACGCAGTATTTT
many	-	TRBV9	15	TRBJ1-3	CASRGGWTAGNTIYF	TGTGCCAGCAGAGGAGGGTGGACCGCTGGAAACACCATATATTTT
-	-	TRBV7-2	14	TRBJ2-5	CASSPLRYQETQYF	TGTGCCAGCAGCCCCTTACGGTACCAAGAGACCCAGTACTTC
-	-	TRBV2	11	TRBJ1-1	CASTFQIEAFF	TGTGCCAGCACGTTTCAGATTGAAGCTTTCTTT
-	-	TRBV7-8	15	TRBJ1-1	CASSLGGGLNTEAFF	TGTGCCAGCAGCTTAGGTGGGGGCTTGAACACTGAAGCTTTCTTT
medium-sized	-	TRBV5-1	16	TRBJ1-3	CASSPRLGTSGNTIYF	TGCGCCAGCAGCCCCCGACTGGGAACCTCTGGAAACACCATATATTTT
medium-sized	TRBD2	TRBV5-1	16	TRBJ2-5	CASSGGAAGGLETQYF	TGCGCCAGCAGCGGCGGTGCAGCGGGGGGTTTGGAGACCCAGTACTTC
-	-	TRBV18	14	TRBJ2-3	CASSPTGPTDTQYF	TGTGCCAGCTCACCAACGGGGCCAACAGATACGCAGTATTTT
medium-sized	-	TRBV3-1	13	TRBJ1-1	CASSQAPGPEAFF	TGTGCCAGCAGCCAAGCACCAGGGCCTGAAGCTTTCTTT
many	TRBD2	TRBV3-1	17	TRBJ2-3	CASSQGGASGGTDTQYF	TGTGCCAGCAGCCAGGGGGGGGCTAGCGGGGGCACAGATACGCAGTATTTT
many	-	TRBV7-3	14	TRBJ2-1	CASSLGVGYNEQFF	TGTGCCAGCAGCTTGGGGGTGGGGTACAATGAGCAGTTCTTC
many	-	TRBV9	15	TRBJ2-2	CASSTRQANTGELFF	TGTGCCAGCAGCACGCGACAGGCGAACACCGGGGAGCTGTTTTTT
many	-	TRBV7-2	14	TRBJ2-2	CASSTDTNTGELFF	TGTGCCAGCAGCACGGACACGAACACCGGGGAGCTGTTTTTT
many	TRBD2	TRBV5-6	16	TRBJ2-3	CASSRTSGGRADTQYF	TGTGCCAGCAGCCGGACTAGCGGGGGGAGGGCAGATACGCAGTATTTT
medium-sized	TRBD2	TRBV6-5	18	TRBJ2-3	CASSYSLAGGPSTDTQYF	TGTGCCAGCAGTTACTCCCTAGCGGGGGGGCCTAGCACAGATACGCAGTATTTT
medium-sized	-	TRBV4-3	15	TRBJ2-3	CASSQEVQVTDTQYF	TGCGCCAGCAGCCAAGAAGTCCAGGTCACAGATACGCAGTATTTT
-	-	TRBV5-4	15	TRBJ2-3	CASSSGRQFPDTQYF	TGTGCCAGCAGCTCCGGCCGACAGTTCCCAGATACGCAGTATTTT
medium-sized	-	TRBV5-1	21	TRBJ2-1	CASSSDSIRSATGLFYNEQFF	TGCGCCAGCAGCTCGGACAGTATCAGGAGTGCGACGGGGCTGTTTTACAATGAGCAGTTCTTC
-	TRBD1	TRBV7-9	14	TRBJ2-7	CASSPRTGLVEQYF	TGTGCCAGCAGCCCCCGGACAGGCCTTGTCGAGCAGTACTTC
-	-	TRBV4-3	19	TRBJ1-1	CASSQDLFARARMNTEAFF	TGCGCCAGCAGCCAAGATCTTTTTGCCAGGGCCCGAATGAACACTGAAGCTTTCTTT
many	-	TRBV6-2/TRBV6-3	11	TRBJ2-1	CASREYNEQFF	TGTGCCAGCAGAGAGTACAATGAGCAGTTCTTC
-	TRBD1	TRBV6-2/TRBV6-3	13	TRBJ2-4	CASSYPYRGVPYF	TGTGCCAGCAGTTACCCTTACAGGGGTGTCCCGTACTTC
medium-sized	-	TRBV5-1	15	TRBJ2-7	CASSLAAGVKDEQYF	TGCGCCAGCAGCTTGGCGGCAGGGGTTAAGGACGAGCAGTACTTC
medium-sized	TRBD2	TRBV6-6	18	TRBJ2-5	CASSPLIAGGPHQETQYF	TGTGCCAGCAGCCCCCTAATAGCGGGGGGGCCCCACCAAGAGACCCAGTACTTC
-	TRBD2	TRBV30	15	TRBJ2-2	CAWSRAGMMTGELFF	TGTGCCTGGAGTAGAGCGGGAATGATGACCGGGGAGCTGTTTTTT
few	-	TRBV18	15	TRBJ1-4	CASSPSYGGNEKLFF	TGTGCCAGCTCACCATCATATGGTGGTAATGAAAAACTGTTTTTT
medium-sized	TRBD2	TRBV3-1	16	TRBJ2-5	CASSLSRGGFQETQYF	TGTGCCAGCAGCCTAAGCCGCGGGGGGTTCCAAGAGACCCAGTACTTC
many	TRBD1	TRBV10-3	13	TRBJ2-5	CATEYRGWETQYF	TGTGCCACCGAATACAGGGGCTGGGAGACCCAGTACTTC
medium-sized	-	TRBV24-1	15	TRBJ2-2	CATSDSVVNTGELFF	TGTGCCACCAGTGATTCGGTAGTCAACACCGGGGAGCTGTTTTTT
many	TRBD2	TRBV7-3	18	TRBJ2-7	CASSPNGLAGESSYEQYF	TGTGCCAGCAGCCCTAATGGGCTAGCGGGGGAAAGCTCCTACGAGCAGTACTTC
medium-sized	TRBD1	TRBV7-9	12	TRBJ2-1	CAGGQVESEQFF	TGTGCCGGGGGACAGGTGGAAAGTGAGCAGTTCTTC
many	TRBD1	TRBV4-3	19	TRBJ2-6	CASSQDRTGGPSGANVLTF	TGCGCCAGCAGCCAAGATCGGACAGGGGGCCCCTCTGGGGCCAACGTCCTGACTTTC
large	-	TRBV7-3	13	TRBJ2-7	CASSLTEVGEQYF	TGTGCCAGCAGCTTAACAGAGGTCGGGGAGCAGTACTTC
many	-	TRBV6-5	13	TRBJ2-2	CASSWIKGGELFF	TGTGCCAGCAGTTGGATAAAGGGCGGGGAGCTGTTTTTT